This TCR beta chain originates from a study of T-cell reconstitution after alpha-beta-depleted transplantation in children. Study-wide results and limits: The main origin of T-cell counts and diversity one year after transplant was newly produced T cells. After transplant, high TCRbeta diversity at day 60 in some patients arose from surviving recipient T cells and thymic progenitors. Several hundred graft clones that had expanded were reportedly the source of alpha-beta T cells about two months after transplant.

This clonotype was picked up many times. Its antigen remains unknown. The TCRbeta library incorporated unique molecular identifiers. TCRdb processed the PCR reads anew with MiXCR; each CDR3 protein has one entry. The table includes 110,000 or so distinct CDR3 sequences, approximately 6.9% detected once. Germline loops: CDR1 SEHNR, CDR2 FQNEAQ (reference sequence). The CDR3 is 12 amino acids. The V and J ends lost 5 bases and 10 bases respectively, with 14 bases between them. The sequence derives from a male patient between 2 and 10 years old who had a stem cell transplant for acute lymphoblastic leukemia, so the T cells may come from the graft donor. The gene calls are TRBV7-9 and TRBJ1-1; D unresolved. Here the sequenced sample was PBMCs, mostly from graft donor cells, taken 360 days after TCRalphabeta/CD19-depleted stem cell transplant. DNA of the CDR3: TGTGCCAGCAGCGACAACAGACCGGGAGCTTTCTTT. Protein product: CASSDNRPGAFF.